Each of the 14 T cell receptor beta chains below was sequenced from the same sample in a study of cytomegalovirus exposure and HLA in healthy donors. Amplification used 60 Vbeta primers and 13 Jbeta primers. Profiling relied on immunoSEQ multiplex PCR, and the TCRdb table lists in-frame clones only, not all of them. The table has some 130,000 clones, around four fifths seen once. The sample was PBMCs. Receptors were obtained from a female donor in good health and CMV-seronegative.

The chain recombines TRBV2 with TRBJ2-7; tentative D call: TRBD1 (5 bases). Per germline, CDR1 SNHLY and CDR2 FYNNEI. This CDR3 has 13 amino acids. V was trimmed by 2 bases and J by 0 bases, leaving 5 bases between them. The CDR3 DNA sequence: TGTGCCAGCAGTGAACAGGGCTCCTACGAGCAGTACTTC. It encodes CASSEQGSYEQYF.

This chain's CDR3 is CASSLLGLAGGRETQYF. The CDR3 nucleotides read TGTGCCAGCAGCTTATTGGGTTTAGCGGGAGGTCGGGAGACCCAGTACTTC. The gene calls are TRBV7-3 and TRBJ2-5; TRBD2 agrees at 10 bases. Germline V gene lookup returns CDR1 SGHTA and CDR2 FQGTGA. The CDR3 consists of 17 residues. Losses at the gene ends were 2 bases for V and 5 bases for J; bases not matched to a gene: 11. Variable domain in full (rest from reference TRBV7-3 and TRBJ2-5): GAGVSQTPSNKVTEKGKYVELRCDPISGHTALYWYRQSLGQGPEFLIYFQGTGAADDSGLPNDRFFAVRPEGSVSTLKIQRTERGDSAVYLCASSLLGLAGGRETQYFGPGTRLLVL.

The chain joins TRBV29-1 to TRBJ2-5; 13 bases are shared with TRBD2. CDR1 is SQVTM, CDR2 ANQGSEA, per germline. V was clipped by 6 bases and J by 7 bases; unmatched bases: 11. CDR3 size: 15 residues. For the CDR3, the DNA is TGCAGCGTAACCGGACTAGCGGGAGCTGGGGGGACCCAGTACTTC. Protein product: CSVTGLAGAGGTQYF.

The rearrangement links TRBV28 to TRBJ2-1; D gene uncertain. The CDR3 has 15 amino acids. Germline values: CDR1 MDHEN, CDR2 SYDVKM. Trimming left V 6 bases short and J 3 bases short, with 15 bases between. Written as DNA, the CDR3 is TGTGCCAGCAGCCGCGCCGAGCCCTTCTACAATGAGCAGTTCTTC. Translating it yields CASSRAEPFYNEQFF.

This clone was seen once. The V call is TRBV6-6, the J call TRBJ2-1, with D possibly being TRBD2 (6 bases). V lost 7 bases and J lost 0, with 16 bases in between. The CDR3 has 16 residues. Per germline, CDR1 MNHNY and CDR2 SVGAGI (reference sequence). As DNA, the CDR3 is TGTGCCAGCACCCTTAATAGCGGTAGCTCCTACAATGAGCAGTTCTTC. Its protein is CASTLNSGSSYNEQFF.

The V gene is TRBV11-2, the J gene TRBJ1-1; 10 bases fit TRBD1. The CDR3 sequence is 14 residues long. V shed 6 bases, J shed 5 bases, and the junction held 6 bases outside the gene matches. Germline V lookup: CDR1 SGHAT, CDR2 FQNNGV. DNA for the CDR3: TGTGCCAGCAGGCCGGGACAGGGGAATACTGAAGCTTTCTTT. The encoded protein is CASRPGQGNTEAFF.

As DNA, the CDR3 is TGTGCCAGCAGTTTAAGCATGTATAGCAATCAGCCCCAGCATTTT. It encodes CASSLSMYSNQPQHF. The chain uses TRBV27 and TRBJ1-5, with D uncertain. The CDR3 is made up of 15 amino acids. Deletions cut 2 bases from V and 0 bases from J, with 8 bases between. Germline V gives CDR1 MNHEY, CDR2 SMNVEV (reference sequence).

The V and J genes are TRBV9 and TRBJ2-1, with TRBD2 as a possible D gene (6 bases). Trimming pared 4 bases from V and 7 bases from J, leaving 18 bases between. CDR1 is SGDLS, CDR2 YYNGEE, per germline. The CDR3 is 15 residues long. CDR3: CASSPRGESYNEQFF. For the CDR3, the DNA is TGTGCCAGCAGCCCCCGCGGGGAGTCGTATAATGAGCAGTTCTTC. Based on the CDR3 plus reference TRBV9 and TRBJ2-1, the full variable domain is DSGVTQTPKHLITATGQRVTLRCSPRSGDLSVYWYQQSLDQGLQFLIQYYNGEERAKGNILERFSAQQFPDLHSELNLSSLELGDSALYFCASSPRGESYNEQFFGPGTRLTVL.

This clone was detected a few times. This chain connects TRBV27 to TRBJ2-7; TRBD1 matches 7 bases. Germline CDR1 is MNHEY and CDR2 is SMNVEV (reference sequence). The CDR3 length is 14 residues. V lost 6 bases to trimming and J lost 5 bases; unmatched junction nucleotides: 10. The CDR3 DNA reads TGTGCCAGCAGGACAGGGTTCCCCGGGAACGAGCAGTACTTC. Translated, it gives CASRTGFPGNEQYF.

The chain employs TRBV6-5 and TRBJ1-4, with a possible D match to TRBD1 (5 bases). CDR3 length: 15 amino acids. CDR1 is MNHEY, CDR2 SVGAGI, per germline. V was cut by 5 bases and J by 6 bases, with 16 bases left in between. CDR3 nucleotides: TGTGCCAGCAGTCTTATTCGCGGGACGGATGAAAAACTGTTTTTT. Protein: CASSLIRGTDEKLFF.

The chain employs TRBV7-2 and TRBJ1-2, with 7 bases aligning to TRBD1. The J segment lost 4 bases and the V segment lost 4 bases, leaving 12 bases of the junction unmatched. This CDR3 is built from 16 residues. Germline V gives CDR1 SGHTA, CDR2 FQGNSA. CDR3: CASSSKGGGRIYGYTF. Written as DNA, the CDR3 is TGTGCCAGCAGCTCTAAAGGGGGCGGTAGGATCTATGGCTACACCTTC.

This sequence joins TRBV4-1 and TRBJ2-7; weak D call: TRBD2 (6 bases). This CDR3 region has 16 residues. Looked up from germline, CDR1 is MGHRA and CDR2 is YSYEKL. V was trimmed by 0 bases and J by 2 bases, leaving 14 bases between them. This chain's CDR3 is CASSQDIGGAPYEQYF. As DNA, the CDR3 is TGCGCCAGCAGCCAAGATATCGGGGGTGCCCCCTACGAGCAGTACTTC.

This clone came up a few times. This chain connects TRBV5-6 to TRBJ2-7; 7 bases match TRBD1. Per the germline V gene, CDR1 is SGHDT and CDR2 is YYEEEE. This CDR3 is built from 14 residues. The V and J ends lost 3 bases and 4 bases, in that order; junction bases with no gene match: 7. The CDR3 region is CASSSDRRRYEQYF. The CDR3 DNA reads as TGTGCCAGCAGCTCGGACAGGCGTCGATACGAGCAGTACTTC.

The chain uses TRBV7-6 and TRBJ2-7; D might be TRBD2 (7 bases). The V end was cut by 5 bases, the J end by 2 bases, with 16 bases between. The CDR3 spans 15 residues. Germline V gene data show CDR1 as SGHVS and CDR2 as FNYEAQ. The CDR3 coding sequence is TGTGCCAGCAGCCCCGGGGGAGGGGGGGCCTACGAGCAGTACTTC. Protein: CASSPGGGGAYEQYF.